What follows are 27 T cell receptor beta chains derived from one specimen sequenced in a study of cytomegalovirus exposure and HLA in healthy donors. The study ran its PCR with 60 Vbeta and 13 Jbeta primers. Clones were sequenced by immunoSEQ multiplex PCR, and TCRdb holds only the in-frame ones, with some missing. The sample has 100,000 to 150,000 clones; 74% are singletons. The specimen sequenced was PBMCs. These receptors originate from a man in his forties or fifties in good health and CMV-seropositive.

This rearrangement joins TRBV5-1 to TRBJ1-2; D possibly corresponds to TRBD1 (6 bases). The CDR3 extends over 13 amino acids. Germline values: CDR1 SGHRS, CDR2 YFSETQ. V gave up 8 bases and J gave up 8 bases, with 19 bases separating them. The CDR3 spells CASTPAGAVGYTF. The CDR3 DNA reads as TGCGCCAGTACCCCGGCGGGGGCAGTAGGCTACACCTTC.

The V gene is TRBV7-7, the J gene TRBJ2-1; 7 bases map to TRBD2. This CDR3 is 11 amino acids long. Germline V CDR1 and CDR2: SSHAT, FNYEAQ (reference sequence). The CDR3: CASGSGNEQFF. In nucleotides, the CDR3 is TGTGCTAGCGGGTCGGGCAATGAGCAGTTCTTC.

The chain joins TRBV6-6 to TRBJ2-5; D may be TRBD1 (6 bases). From germline, CDR1 is MNHNY and CDR2 SVGAGI (reference sequence). This CDR3 region has 14 residues. V was shortened by 6 bases and J by 5 bases, with 16 bases between the two germline ends. The CDR3 sequence: CASRRGQKFETQYF. The CDR3 DNA follows: TGTGCCAGCAGGCGTGGACAGAAGTTCGAGACCCAGTACTTC.

This rearrangement joins TRBV5-6 to TRBJ2-7; 11 bases match TRBD1. The CDR3 has 15 residues. Germline V lookup: CDR1 SGHDT, CDR2 YYEEEE. After removal of 3 bases from V and 6 bases from J, the junction contained 8 bases not matched to a gene. The CDR3 DNA sequence: TGTGCCAGCAGCTCTAGGGGGACAGGGGGACGCGAGCAGTACTTC. As protein: CASSSRGTGGREQYF.

Concerning this clone itself: One junction end does not reproduce the germline sequence, and a read error may be involved. The J gene is TRBJ1-4, the V gene TRBV5-1; 10 nucleotides line up with TRBD1. The CDR3 loop spans 16 amino acids. In germline, CDR1 is SGHRS, CDR2 YFSETQ. The CDR3 region is CASSPGQGWTNEKLFF. CDR3 in DNA: TGCGCCAGCAGCCCGGGACAGGGGTGGACTAACGAAAAACTGTTTTTT. The entire variable domain, with the rest obtained from reference TRBV5-1 and TRBJ1-4, is as follows: KAGVTQTPRYLIKTRGQQVTLSCSPISGHRSVSWYQQTPGQGLQFLFEYFSETQRNKGNFPGRFSGRQFSNSRSEMNVSTLELGDSALYLCASSPGQGWTNEKLFFGSGTQLSVL.

This chain connects TRBV28 to TRBJ2-1; 11 bases line up with TRBD2. Germline assignment: CDR1 MDHEN and CDR2 SYDVKM. V lost 5 bases and J lost 6; bases outside the gene matches: 3. There are 14 residues in the CDR3. CDR3 coding DNA: TGTGCCAGCAGTCCAGGGACTAGCGGCAATGAGCAGTTCTTC. This gives the protein CASSPGTSGNEQFF. The full variable domain, completed using reference TRBV28 and TRBJ2-1, is DVKVTQSSRYLVKRTGEKVFLECVQDMDHENMFWYRQDPGLGLRLIYFSYDVKMKEKGDIPEGYSVSREKKERFSLILESASTNQTSMYLCASSPGTSGNEQFFGPGTRLTVL.

The CDR3 DNA reads TGTGCCAGCAGCTTAGCGGGAGGCCTTCCAGATACGCAGTATTTT. Translation gives CASSLAGGLPDTQYF. The genes are TRBV6-6 and TRBJ2-3; 10 bases align to TRBD2. Looked up from germline, CDR1 is MNHNY and CDR2 is SVGAGI (reference sequence). The CDR3 is 15 residues long. V was clipped by 6 bases and J by 4 bases; unmatched bases: 7.

For the CDR3, the DNA is TGTGCCAGCAGCTTAACGCCTCCCGACGGGGTGTTTTTT. This translates into CASSLTPPDGVFF. This rearrangement joins TRBV7-2 to TRBJ1-4; D uncertain. Trimming left V 2 bases short and J 15 bases short, with 16 bases between. Germline lookup yields CDR1 SGHTA and CDR2 FQGNSA. The CDR3 contains 13 residues.

This clone was counted a few times. The V and J genes are TRBV6-5 and TRBJ2-3; perhaps TRBD2 as D (5 bases). Germline CDR1 and CDR2: MNHEY and SVGAGI. V was trimmed by 7 bases and J by 0 bases, leaving 8 bases between them. The CDR3 totals 13 residues. The CDR3 loop is CASTRTSTDTQYF. For the CDR3, the DNA is TGTGCCAGCACCCGGACTAGCACAGATACGCAGTATTTT.

The chain uses TRBV29-1 and TRBJ2-7; TRBD1 agrees at 8 bases. Trimming cost V 6 bases and J 1 base; bases outside gene matches: 8. Germline loops: CDR1 SQVTM, CDR2 ANQGSEA. This CDR3 comprises 14 residues. This CDR3 is CSVRQGAGSYEQYF. The CDR3 DNA sequence: TGCAGCGTCCGGCAGGGGGCGGGATCCTACGAGCAGTACTTC.

This clone was picked up a small number of times. The rearrangement uses TRBV19 and TRBJ2-2, with a possible D match to TRBD1 (6 bases). The CDR3 runs to 16 residues. Germline V lookup: CDR1 LNHDA, CDR2 SQIVND (reference sequence). With 2 bases removed from V and 5 bases from J, the gap between germline ends came to 15 bases. The CDR3 here is CASSISQGVGTGELFF. CDR3 DNA sequence: TGTGCCAGTAGTATATCACAGGGAGTCGGTACCGGGGAGCTGTTTTTT.

The genes are TRBV9 and TRBJ1-1; D perhaps matches TRBD1 (6 bases). Germline V gene lookup returns CDR1 SGDLS and CDR2 YYNGEE. The ends were cut back, 3 bases at V and 7 bases at J, with 13 bases in the middle. The CDR3 consists of 13 residues. The CDR3 region has the DNA TGTGCCAGCAGCGCCGGGGTGGACAGTGAAGCTTTCTTT. Its protein is CASSAGVDSEAFF. Full variable domain (rest looked up from reference TRBV9 and TRBJ1-1): DSGVTQTPKHLITATGQRVTLRCSPRSGDLSVYWYQQSLDQGLQFLIQYYNGEERAKGNILERFSAQQFPDLHSELNLSSLELGDSALYFCASSAGVDSEAFFGQGTRLTVV.

This clone was picked up one time. The V and J genes are TRBV7-2 and TRBJ1-1, with 7 bases fitting TRBD1. Losses at the gene ends were 0 bases for V and 3 bases for J; bases not matched to a gene: 10. Germline V gives CDR1 SGHTA, CDR2 FQGNSA. The CDR3 has 17 residues. The CDR3 here is CASSLAREQGRYTEAFF. The CDR3 bases are TGTGCCAGCAGCTTAGCGCGGGAACAGGGGCGTTACACTGAAGCTTTCTTT. The complete variable domain, with remaining parts taken from reference TRBV7-2 and TRBJ1-1, reads GAGVSQSPSNKVTEKGKDVELRCDPISGHTALYWYRQSLGQGLEFLIYFQGNSAPDKSGLPSDRFSAERTGGSVSTLTIQRTQQEDSAVYLCASSLAREQGRYTEAFFGQGTRLTVV.

On this clone: Germline is not matched at one junction end, which may reflect a read error. V and J are TRBV7-9 and TRBJ2-7; 9 bases are a match to TRBD1. Germline V gene sequence: CDR1 SEHNR, CDR2 FQNEAQ (reference sequence). The CDR3 length is 15 residues. As DNA, the CDR3 is TGTTCCAGCAGCATAGGGACAGGGCCTTCCTACGAGCAGTACTTC. Protein sequence: CSSSIGTGPSYEQYF.

The J gene is TRBJ2-1, the V gene TRBV27; no reliable D call. V was cut by 8 bases and J by 6 bases, with 23 bases left in between. The CDR3 sequence is 16 residues long. Germline V lookup: CDR1 MNHEY, CDR2 SMNVEV (reference sequence). This CDR3 reads CASSTLAESIINEQFF. CDR3 bases: TGTGCCAGCTCAACCCTCGCTGAGAGTATTATCAATGAGCAGTTCTTC.

The chain has TRBV28 and TRBJ2-3; 7 nucleotides align to TRBD2. Germline CDR1 MDHEN, CDR2 SYDVKM. The CDR3 extends over 14 amino acids. V trimming: 7 bases; J trimming: 1 base; junction bases outside the gene matches: 5. The CDR3 DNA reads TGTGCCAGCACCCAGGCGGGGGGCACAGATACGCAGTATTTT. Translation gives CASTQAGGTDTQYF.

The chain has TRBV15 and TRBJ2-5, with 7 bases matching TRBD1. Matching the DNA end better, TRBJ2-7 makes the J call doubtful. The germline V gene encodes CDR1 LNHNV and CDR2 YYDKDF (reference sequence). The CDR3 runs 14 residues. The CDR3 protein is CATSRTGTAYEQYF. In nucleotides, the CDR3 is TGTGCCACCAGCAGGACCGGGACAGCCTACGAGCAGTACTTC.

This chain joins TRBV28 and TRBJ2-2, with TRBD1 matching over 8 bases. Germline V lookup: CDR1 MDHEN, CDR2 SYDVKM. There are 18 residues in the CDR3. V was pared by 6 bases and J by 4 bases, with 16 bases of the junction left unmatched. This chain's CDR3 is CASRSGPDRAALTGELFF. The CDR3 nucleotides read TGTGCCAGCAGGTCAGGCCCGGACAGGGCGGCCCTCACCGGGGAGCTGTTTTTT.

The rearrangement links TRBV4-1 to TRBJ1-6; 10 bases match TRBD1. V gave up 2 bases and J gave up 10 bases; unmatched junction bases: 11. Per germline, CDR1 MGHRA and CDR2 YSYEKL. This CDR3 region has 17 residues. CDR3 protein: CASSQTQGGQGWSPLHF. The DNA of the CDR3 is TGCGCCAGCAGCCAAACCCAAGGGGGACAGGGGTGGTCACCCCTCCACTTT.

The J gene is TRBJ1-1, the V gene TRBV11-2, with D possibly TRBD1 on 5 matching bases. The CDR3 spans 13 residues. Germline values: CDR1 SGHAT, CDR2 FQNNGV. Deletions cut 1 base from V and 5 bases from J, with 8 bases between. The CDR3 is CASSLVRGTEAFF. The CDR3 region has the DNA TGTGCCAGCAGCTTAGTAAGGGGTACTGAAGCTTTCTTT. The variable domain in full, with the rest retrieved from reference TRBV11-2 and TRBJ1-1, is EAGVAQSPRYKIIEKRQSVAFWCNPISGHATLYWYQQILGQGPKLLIQFQNNGVVDDSQLPKDRFSAERLKGVDSTLKIQPAKLEDSAVYLCASSLVRGTEAFFGQGTRLTVV.

A few counts support this clone. This sequence joins TRBV7-2 and TRBJ2-5; D remains ambiguous. Trimming removed 3 bases from V and 3 bases from J, with 8 bases in between. This CDR3 has 13 amino acids. Germline-derived CDR1 and CDR2 are SGHTA and FQGNSA. In DNA, the CDR3 is TGTGCCAGCAGCTTCGGTCCGGAAGAGACCCAGTACTTC. Protein product: CASSFGPEETQYF.

The chain joins TRBV4-2 to TRBJ2-1, with TRBD2 matching 7 bases. The CDR3 extends over 12 amino acids. With V trimmed by 3 bases and J by 14 bases, 7 bases remained unmatched. The germline CDR1 and CDR2 sequences are LGHNA and YNFKEQ. The CDR3 DNA sequence: TGTGCCAGCAGCCAGGGGGAGGGCCCGGAGTTCTTC. Encoded protein: CASSQGEGPEFF.

This clone has more than one count but fewer than ten. The sample contains more than one DNA sequence encoding this CDR3. The chain joins TRBV5-1 to TRBJ2-1, with 10 bases that match TRBD2. Per the germline V gene, CDR1 is SGHRS and CDR2 is YFSETQ. V lost 0 bases, J lost 0 bases, and 3 bases stayed unmatched. There are 17 residues in the CDR3. CDR3 nucleotides: TGCGCCAGCAGCTTGGAGGCTAGCGGGAGCTCCTACAATGAGCAGTTCTTC. It codes for CASSLEASGSSYNEQFF.

This clone was found a few times. The chain employs TRBV2 and TRBJ1-1; 7 bases align to TRBD1. V lost 6 bases, J lost 0 bases, and 4 bases stayed unmatched. Germline values: CDR1 SNHLY, CDR2 FYNNEI. The CDR3 runs to 14 residues. This chain's CDR3 is CASRWDSLNTEAFF. The CDR3 coding sequence is TGTGCCAGCAGATGGGACAGCTTGAACACTGAAGCTTTCTTT.

The V call is TRBV19, the J call TRBJ2-5; 9 bases map to TRBD1. The CDR3 is made up of 15 amino acids. The germline gives CDR1 LNHDA, CDR2 SQIVND (reference sequence). J gave up 4 bases and V 5 bases, and 8 bases lay outside the gene matches. The DNA of the CDR3 is TGTGCCAGTAGTCCAACAGGGGGCGGTTTAGAGACCCAGTACTTC. This codes for CASSPTGGGLETQYF.

V is TRBV6-1 and J is TRBJ1-5; 8 nucleotides align to TRBD1. The germline V gene has CDR1 MNHNS and CDR2 SASEGT. The CDR3 contains 13 residues. After removal of 4 bases from V and 6 bases from J, the junction contained 2 bases not matched to a gene. CDR3 bases: TGTGCCAGCAGTGTACAGGGGGGTCAGCCCCAGCATTTT. As protein: CASSVQGGQPQHF.

The chain employs TRBV6-1 and TRBJ2-4; tentatively, D is TRBD1 (5 bases). V was shortened by 1 base and J by 0 bases, with 13 bases between the two germline ends. Germline V gene data show CDR1 as MNHNS and CDR2 as SASEGT. This CDR3 is built from 17 residues. CDR3 residues: CASSEEVQGIAKNIQYF. CDR3 bases: TGTGCCAGCAGTGAAGAAGTCCAGGGAATAGCCAAAAACATTCAGTACTTC.